This T cell receptor (beta chain) is drawn from a study of blood T cell repertoires in COVID-19. Overall study context: Specimens from acute and convalescent COVID-19 originated in the United States, Italy and Spain. PBMCs, B-cell-depleted T cells, or T cells provided the cDNA or gDNA that made up the material.

V was clipped by 3 bases and J by 0 bases; unmatched bases: 14. The CDR3 contains 19 residues. CDR1 and CDR2 from the germline V gene are SNHLY and FYNNEI. Per the authors' pipeline: Using reference gene primer amplification, nucleated cell counts were estimated. TCRdb's copy holds only in-frame clones and misses some; the assay was immunoSEQ multiplex PCR. V, J and clone size derive from that table, while D and trimming were established from the DNA sequence. There are 150,000 or so clones in the sample; more than 65% occur only once, and roughly 7.2% lies in the top ten. The chain employs TRBV2 and TRBJ1-5; TRBD1 matches 7 bases. The TCR comes from a woman between 50 and 59 years old in a cohort sampled during active or convalescent COVID-19. Input material: peripheral blood. The CDR3 DNA is TGTGCCAGCAGTGATTTCGGTCCAGGGACAGCTCATAGCAATCAGCCCCAGCATTTT. Its translation is CASSDFGPGTAHSNQPQHF.